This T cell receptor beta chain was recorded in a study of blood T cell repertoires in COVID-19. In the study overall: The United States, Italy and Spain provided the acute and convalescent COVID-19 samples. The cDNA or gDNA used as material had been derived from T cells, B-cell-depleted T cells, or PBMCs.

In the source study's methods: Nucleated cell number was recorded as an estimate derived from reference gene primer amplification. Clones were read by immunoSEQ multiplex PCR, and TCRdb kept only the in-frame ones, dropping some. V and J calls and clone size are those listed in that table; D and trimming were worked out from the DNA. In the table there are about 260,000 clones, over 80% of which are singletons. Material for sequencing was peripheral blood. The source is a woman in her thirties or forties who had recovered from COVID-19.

CDR3 coding DNA: TGTGCCAGCAGCCCGCAACCTTGGGACAGGGGGAGAAATGGCTACACCTTC. This translates into CASSPQPWDRGRNGYTF. This chain joins TRBV7-2 and TRBJ1-2, with 11 bases identical to TRBD1. Germline trimming cut 5 bases from V and 6 bases from J; bases unmatched to any gene: 14. Per germline, CDR1 SGHTA and CDR2 FQGNSA. The CDR3 runs to 17 residues.